This T cell receptor beta chain was obtained from a study of T-cell reconstitution after alpha-beta-depleted transplantation in children. CDR1 is LGHNA and CDR2 is YNFKEQ in the germline V gene. V was shortened by 0 bases and J by 0 bases, with 7 bases between the two germline ends. This CDR3 spans 15 amino acids. Preparation of the TCRbeta library used unique molecular identifiers. In TCRdb, the PCR reads were re-called with MiXCR into one record per CDR3 protein. The sample lists about 540,000 distinct CDR3 sequences, around 20% occurring once. The origin of this receptor is a human donor who donated a stem cell graft to a child with acute lymphoblastic leukemia. The specimen comprised PBMCs from the stem cell graft donor, sampled from the stem cell graft. The V call is TRBV4-2, the J call TRBJ2-3; D gene ambiguous. CDR3 sequence: CASSQDGPSTDTQYF. CDR3 nucleotides: TGTGCCAGCAGCCAAGATGGGCCGAGCACAGATACGCAGTATTTT.